This T cell receptor (beta chain) was found in a study of T cell responses to AZD1222 COVID-19 vaccine (dated by TCRdb to the early 2020s). General notes on the study: A total of 233 trial participants underwent TCR sequencing, of whom approximately 210 received two doses of AZD1222 and about 26 received two doses of the MenACWY control vaccine. Trial participants were enrolled by age into subgroups of 18-55, 56-69 and 70-plus years, and around 150, 29 and 61 TCR-sequenced participants, respectively, were included in these subgroups.

The sample's time point, from its label and the paper: about 28 days (+/-7) after the second vaccine dose. AZD1222 recipients given second doses at about 4 weeks or at about 12 weeks were pooled, since spike-specific TCR depth and breadth were not found to differ between the two schedules. Samples from vaccinated people were obtained from the UK trials COV001 and COV002, which included a single-blind randomized controlled phase 2/3 trial of AZD1222 (ChAdOx1 nCoV-19) in healthy adults. For TCRbeta chain sequencing, PBMC samples from trial participants were taken at day 0 and at day 28 after the second dose. To note about this clone: It has no known antigen specificity. No much larger clone is present one base from it, and per-base qualities are unavailable.

V is pared back by 2 bases and J by 7 bases, with 15 bases lying between the germline termini. Taken from cysteine to phenylalanine, the CDR3 has 15 residues. Only the CDR3 part of the read is kept: 45 bases, read in frame from the first base. CDR1 MDHEN and CDR2 SYDVKM are derived from the germline V gene. The CDR3 regions of human TCRbeta chains were analyzed by immunosequencing. The source study handled its data this way. Repertoire TCRs were matched against a reference library of SARS-CoV-2-specific TCRs generated with the MIRA antigen-specificity platform. Breadth was defined as the fraction of unique TCRs that were SARS-CoV-2-associated. Depth was defined as the fraction of total T cells that were SARS-CoV-2-associated. Using the MIRA data, every spike-specific TCR was mapped to the spike region that the TCR reacted to and assigned to either a CD4 or a CD8 class. Log10-transformed breadth and depth values were compared by one-way ANOVA with Sidak's multiple comparisons tests. In its TCRdb copy, this immuneACCESS table keeps in-frame sequences only and misses some clones. Where compared with another copy, unresolved V genes explain less than half of these, and the others have no known cause. V, J and clone size are those of that table, while D and trimming were read from the DNA. Within this sample are over 130,000 clones, with roughly nine tenths of them counted one time only. 3.5% to 4.5% of the sample rests with the top ten.

Results and caveats for the whole study, not just this receptor: Conclusions about previously exposed vaccinees are limited because only five to seven AZD1222 recipients were SARS-CoV-2 seropositive at baseline. The 56-69-year group was small, and its depth increase did not reach significance, likely because of low power. Most participants were white British and females outnumbered males, and the authors suggested that clonal diversity may have been underestimated. Because no samples from the day 14 peak response were available, repertoires could be characterized only after the peak T cell response. Vaccine-associated CD4 TCRs spanned the whole spike protein, with dominant responses in regions 160-218 and 743-854. A significant rise in spike-specific TCR breadth and depth was observed after two AZD1222 doses relative to day 0 and relative to MenACWY recipients. Nearly half of unique spike-specific TCRs reportedly recognized epitopes outside regions mutated in the B.1.351 and B.1.1.7 variants.

This receptor was taken from an adult who received the AZD1222 COVID-19 vaccine. Here the sequenced sample was peripheral blood, taken 28 days after the second AZD1222 dose. This chain is built from TRBV28 and TRBJ1-5; a tentative D call is TRBD1 (6 bases match). The DNA reads as follows: TGTGCCAGCAGTTTACTCCAGGGGAGGGGCCAGCCCCAGCATTTT. Its protein is CASSLLQGRGQPQHF.